This T cell receptor (beta chain) was obtained from a study of PD-L1 blockade in urothelial cancer. Generated by immunoSEQ multiplex PCR, the TCRdb table keeps only in-frame clones and is missing some. The sample yields 70,000 to 95,000 clones, roughly 84% seen once. This clone has just one count. Germline loops: CDR1 MDHEN, CDR2 SYDVKM. This CDR3 spans 13 amino acids. V shed 7 bases and J 0 bases; nucleotides not matched to a gene: 3. Described time point: pretreatment peripheral blood. The TCR comes from a man aged 60 to 75 with urothelial cancer. This chain joins TRBV28 and TRBJ2-7, with TRBD1 matching over 7 bases. The specimen comprised PBMCs, sampled around atezolizumab (anti-PD-L1) treatment. The chain's CDR3 is CASNPGGSYEQYF. CDR3 coding DNA: TGTGCCAGCAATCCAGGGGGCTCCTACGAGCAGTACTTC.